Following are 17 T cell receptor beta chains from one sample sequenced in a study of shared clonotypes between healthy human individuals. CD45RO-negative, CCR7-selected cells formed the naive CD8 fraction, which excluded terminally differentiated effector memory CD45RA+ cells. Repertoires were generated with immunoSEQ multiplex PCR, while TCRdb's copy carries only in-frame clones and drops some. The sample consists of about 2,100,000 clones, approximately 94% of them appearing once. Source material: naive CD8+ T cells from PBMCs. The receptors shown here come from a man aged 18 to 29 in good health. Some clones in this sample may be carry-over from other donors' samples.

The CDR3 DNA is TGTGCCAGCAGCTTAGCTTTTTCTAACGAGCAGTACTTC. This sequence encodes CASSLAFSNEQYF. The genes are TRBV11-2 and TRBJ2-7; no clear D. This CDR3 has 13 amino acids. Germline loops: CDR1 SGHAT, CDR2 FQNNGV. V was cut by 1 base and J by 5 bases, with 9 bases left in between.

This clone was seen only once. V and J are TRBV28 and TRBJ2-7, with 11 bases matching TRBD2. After removal of 2 bases from V and 2 bases from J, the junction contained 11 bases not matched to a gene. The length of the CDR3 is 18 residues. The germline V gene encodes CDR1 MDHEN and CDR2 SYDVKM. The CDR3, as DNA: TGTGCCAGCAGTTTAATGCTAGCGGGAGGACCCGGGGCCTACGAGCAGTACTTC. This translates into CASSLMLAGGPGAYEQYF. Based on the CDR3 plus reference TRBV28 and TRBJ2-7, the full variable domain is DVKVTQSSRYLVKRTGEKVFLECVQDMDHENMFWYRQDPGLGLRLIYFSYDVKMKEKGDIPEGYSVSREKKERFSLILESASTNQTSMYLCASSLMLAGGPGAYEQYFGPGTRLTVT.

V is TRBV7-6 and J is TRBJ2-5; 7 nucleotides line up with TRBD1. The junction had 8 bases not matched to a gene; V was cut back by 0 bases and J by 1 base. Germline V gene lookup returns CDR1 SGHVS and CDR2 FNYEAQ. The CDR3 contains 17 residues. The CDR3 protein is CASSLAGVRQGQETQYF. CDR3 coding DNA: TGTGCCAGCAGCTTAGCGGGGGTCCGACAGGGCCAAGAGACCCAGTACTTC.

The chain recombines TRBV19 with TRBJ2-7; D is ambiguous. Between the trimmed V and J ends, which lost 5 bases and 2 bases, there was a span of 7 bases. Germline CDR1 reads LNHDA; CDR2 reads SQIVND (reference sequence). CDR3 length: 12 residues. The CDR3 DNA is TGTGCCAGTAGTGGACCTACCTACGAGCAGTACTTC. Residues: CASSGPTYEQYF.

This sequence joins TRBV4-1 and TRBJ2-7; 11 nucleotides match TRBD2. J lost 6 bases, V lost 1 base, and 5 bases had no gene match. Germline CDR1 and CDR2: MGHRA and YSYEKL. The CDR3 contains 15 residues. The CDR3 region has the DNA TGCGCCAGCAGCCAAGTACTAGCGGGAGTGTTCGAGCAGTACTTC. Translation gives CASSQVLAGVFEQYF.

J is TRBJ2-5 and V is TRBV30, with 13 bases identical to TRBD2. V dropped 4 bases and J dropped 5; count of bases not matched to a gene: 4. The germline V gene has CDR1 GTSNPN and CDR2 SVGIG (reference sequence). The CDR3 contains 14 residues. CDR3 DNA sequence: TGTGCCTGGACGGGACTAGCGGGAATGGAGACCCAGTACTTC. Residues: CAWTGLAGMETQYF.

V and J are TRBV19 and TRBJ2-2, with D possibly being TRBD2 (5 bases). Trimming cost V 5 bases and J 5 bases, with 15 bases left between them. The CDR3 consists of 15 residues. Germline V gives CDR1 LNHDA, CDR2 SQIVND (reference sequence). The CDR3 reads CASSPRGVRTGELFF. CDR3 nucleotide sequence: TGTGCCAGTAGTCCCCGGGGAGTGAGAACCGGGGAGCTGTTTTTT. The variable domain in full, with the rest retrieved from reference TRBV19 and TRBJ2-2, is DGGITQSPKYLFRKEGQNVTLSCEQNLNHDAMYWYRQDPGQGLRLIYYSQIVNDFQKGDIAEGYSVSREKKESFPLTVTSAQKNPTAFYLCASSPRGVRTGELFFGEGSRLTVL.

The V and J genes are TRBV2 and TRBJ1-1; 9 nucleotides line up with TRBD1. The CDR3 has 17 residues. CDR1 is SNHLY, CDR2 FYNNEI, per germline. V lost 7 bases, J lost 7 bases, and 19 bases stayed unmatched. The CDR3 DNA reads TGTGCCAGCATTCCGGGACAGGGAGCTCTGATTATTAATGAAGCTTTCTTT. Its translation: CASIPGQGALIINEAFF.

This clone was recorded only once. V usage is TRBV9 and J usage is TRBJ2-2; the D gene is possibly TRBD2 (6 bases). The CDR3 sequence is 16 residues long. Trimming left V 1 base short and J 0 bases short, with 10 bases between. CDR1 and CDR2 (germline): SGDLS, YYNGEE. The CDR3 nucleotides read TGTGCCAGCAGCGTATATCCTAGCGCGAACACCGGGGAGCTGTTTTTT. It yields the protein CASSVYPSANTGELFF.

The gene calls are TRBV6-1 and TRBJ2-7; 9 nucleotides match TRBD1. Germline V gives CDR1 MNHNS, CDR2 SASEGT. J lost 2 bases, V lost 3 bases, and 11 bases had no gene match. This CDR3 comprises 17 residues. The CDR3 sequence is CASSDWTGVGMAYEQYF. As DNA, the CDR3 is TGTGCCAGCAGTGATTGGACAGGGGTGGGGATGGCCTACGAGCAGTACTTC.

The chain joins TRBV27 to TRBJ1-1; tentatively, D is TRBD1 (6 bases). The CDR3 runs 15 residues. Germline values: CDR1 MNHEY, CDR2 SMNVEV (reference sequence). V lost 7 bases, J lost 1 base, and 16 bases lay in between. CDR3 protein: CASILEARGNTEAFF. The CDR3, as DNA: TGTGCCAGCATCCTCGAGGCCAGGGGGAACACTGAAGCTTTCTTT.

This clone was recorded only once. The chain couples TRBV7-8 to TRBJ1-1; no firm D call. The CDR3 spans 15 residues. CDR1 and CDR2 from the germline V gene are SGHVS and FQNEAQ. Trimming took 1 base from V and 1 from J, leaving 10 bases between them. CDR3 sequence reads: CASSLEYGRNTEAFF. The CDR3 DNA reads as TGTGCCAGCAGCTTAGAATATGGCAGGAACACTGAAGCTTTCTTT.

This chain links TRBV9 with TRBJ2-3, with a possible D match to TRBD1 (6 bases). Germline CDR1 is SGDLS and CDR2 is YYNGEE. The CDR3 runs 15 residues. The V gene lost 3 bases and the J gene lost 4 bases, with 15 bases spanning the gap. The CDR3 sequence is CASSETGTRADTQYF. CDR3 DNA: TGTGCCAGCAGCGAAACCGGGACAAGGGCAGATACGCAGTATTTT. Supplemented by reference TRBV9 and TRBJ2-3, the full variable domain reads DSGVTQTPKHLITATGQRVTLRCSPRSGDLSVYWYQQSLDQGLQFLIQYYNGEERAKGNILERFSAQQFPDLHSELNLSSLELGDSALYFCASSETGTRADTQYFGPGTRLTVL.

The CDR3 region has the DNA TGTGCCAGCAGAGACAGGGGCTCGCAAGAGACCCAGTACTTC. Its protein is CASRDRGSQETQYF. The V call is TRBV6-1, the J call TRBJ2-5; 8 nucleotides agree with TRBD1. Germline CDR1 and CDR2: MNHNS and SASEGT. V gave up 6 bases and J gave up 2 bases; unmatched junction bases: 5. The CDR3 consists of 14 residues.

The chain recombines TRBV28 with TRBJ1-3; 7 bases match TRBD1. This CDR3 is 18 amino acids long. Trimming removed 3 bases from V and 0 bases from J; junction bases left unmatched: 11. Germline CDR1 is MDHEN and CDR2 is SYDVKM. CDR3 nucleotide sequence: TGTGCCAGCAGTTTCACACCGGGACAGCCCAACTCTGGAAACACCATATATTTT. Translation: CASSFTPGQPNSGNTIYF.

The chain couples TRBV6-5 to TRBJ2-1; TRBD1 matches at 10 bases. The trim removed 2 bases at V and 8 bases at J, leaving 6 bases unmatched. This CDR3 is built from 15 residues. Germline V gives CDR1 MNHEY, CDR2 SVGAGI. The DNA for the CDR3 is TGTGCCAGCAGTTACAGGACAGGGGGTGGCGATGAGCAGTTCTTC. This encodes CASSYRTGGGDEQFF.

The V call is TRBV7-7, the J call TRBJ2-1; 7 positions match TRBD1. Losses at the gene ends were 5 bases for V and 7 bases for J; bases not matched to a gene: 14. Germline V gene sequence: CDR1 SSHAT, CDR2 FNYEAQ (reference sequence). CDR3 length equals 16 residues. CDR3 nucleotide sequence: TGTGCCAGCAGCCACCGACAGGGTCGGGGTGATAATGAGCAGTTCTTC. This encodes CASSHRQGRGDNEQFF.